This T cell receptor (beta chain) appears in the sequencing data of a study of T cell repertoires in cytomegalovirus infection. Study information: Public TCR beta signatures provided an indication of both CMV infection and a matching HLA type.

Each CDR3 protein is one row after TCRdb ran MiXCR on the reads. The profile shows around 180,000 distinct CDR3 sequences, about 28% of them singletons. Study findings and constraints: People with CMV and the relevant HLA were identified by cumulative public TCR beta family frequency. Clonotype analysis showed dominance of the ex vivo response by HLA-C-restricted CMV-specific TCR beta clonotypes.

Concerning this clonotype: Its specificity is not known.

The sample was PBMCs. The TCR comes from a human donor in good health (CMV status not recorded). Some clones in this sample may be carry-over from other donors' samples.

CDR3 bases: TGTGCCAGCAGCTTAAAAGGGGGCAATTCACCCCTCCACTTT. This sequence encodes CASSLKGGNSPLHF. The rearrangement joins TRBV7-8 to TRBJ1-6; 7 bases are a match to TRBD1. V lost 2 bases, J lost 7 bases, and 2 bases stayed unmatched. The CDR3 length is 14 residues. Germline assignment: CDR1 SGHVS and CDR2 FQNEAQ. The full variable domain, rest sourced from reference TRBV7-8 and TRBJ1-6, is GAGVSQSPRYKVAKRGQDVALRCDPISGHVSLFWYQQALGQGPEFLTYFQNEAQLDKSGLPSDRFFAERPEGSVSTLKIQRTQQEDSAVYLCASSLKGGNSPLHFGNGTRLTVT.